The clone carrying this T cell receptor (beta chain) was detected once. Assay: immunoSEQ multiplex PCR; the TCRdb copy retains only in-frame clones and omits some. The sample lists roughly 150,000 clones; around 90% were seen once. This sample was included in a study of blood T cell repertoires in COVID-19. Sample: peripheral blood. This clonotype was sampled from a human donor in a cohort sampled during active COVID-19.

The DNA for the CDR3 is TGCGCCAGCAGCTTGCTAGGGGACTATGAGCAGTTCTTC. This gives the protein CASSLLGDYEQFF. The J gene is TRBJ2-1, the V gene TRBV5-1; D may be TRBD2 (6 bases). Deletions cut 1 base from V and 8 bases from J, with 10 bases between. The CDR3 is made up of 13 amino acids. The germline gives CDR1 SGHRS, CDR2 YFSETQ.